What follows describes a single T cell receptor (beta chain). The entry originates in a study of blood T cells in healthy people across ages. Combining a sample-barcoded 5' primer with a J-beta primer mix, a second PCR ran for roughly 7 to 12 cycles. Template switching added a 12-random-nucleotide identifier to every cDNA molecule. TCRdb itself ran the 5' RACE reads through MiXCR, one entry per CDR3 protein. Here the sample spans 1.5 million to 2 million distinct CDR3 sequences, about two fifths being singletons. V was cut by 1 base and J by 4 bases, with 13 bases left in between. CDR3 length equals 15 residues. From germline, CDR1 is MNHNS and CDR2 SASEGT. The donors, healthy Caucasians from Russia, were aged roughly 6 to 100.

The clonotype originates from a human donor in good health. This chain uses TRBV6-1 with TRBJ1-1; D gene uncertain. Material for sequencing was blood. This CDR3 reads CASSEDGPEITEAFF. CDR3 DNA sequence: TGTGCCAGCAGTGAAGACGGACCCGAGATCACTGAAGCTTTCTTT.